This T cell receptor beta chain was recorded in a study of beta chain features in type 1 diabetes. Study overall: What patients shared with healthy donors was a similar profile of age, gender and cell yields.

TCRB transcripts that were expressed got sequenced, as all of the isolated RNA had been reverse transcribed. Only in-frame clones appear in the TCRdb table, and some are missing; sequencing was by immunoSEQ multiplex PCR. The sample holds hundreds of thousands of clones; around 28% are singletons and the top ten take about 0.06%. The CDR3 is 15 residues long. From germline, CDR1 is MDHEN and CDR2 SYDVKM. Trimming removed 5 bases from V and 6 bases from J; junction bases left unmatched: 12. The authors sorted CD4+ naive, central memory, regulatory and stem cell-like memory cells via CD45RO/CCR7/CD25/CD127/CD95/CD27.

This clonotype was obtained from a man younger than 35 in good health. The rearrangement uses TRBV28 and TRBJ2-5; 7 bases align to TRBD1. The sample was naive CD4+ T cells from blood. CDR3 residues: CASSTRQGLMKTQYF. The CDR3 DNA is TGTGCCAGCAGTACCCGACAGGGTTTAATGAAGACCCAGTACTTC.